This T cell receptor (beta chain) originates from a study of T cells after yellow fever vaccination. On the study more broadly: It was SMART-Seq v4 Ultra Low Input that prepared the fractions with low cell numbers.

CDR3 length: 17 amino acids. V shed 0 bases and J 0 bases; nucleotides not matched to a gene: 7. CDR1 and CDR2 from the germline V gene are MNHEY and SMNVEV (reference sequence). This clonotype was detected once. The authors made TCR cDNA by 5'RACE template switching, adding a universal primer site and UMIs. TCRdb independently ran MiXCR on the 5' RACE reads; one entry per CDR3 protein. The repertoire includes hundreds of thousands of distinct CDR3 sequences, roughly 20% of them detected once, and 15% to 20% sits in the top ten. This sample comprised PBMCs, obtained before the yellow fever booster vaccination. The clonotype was recovered from a man aged 18 to 30 who received the YFV17D yellow fever vaccine. This chain connects TRBV27 to TRBJ1-1, with 7 bases lining up with TRBD1. Here the CDR3 DNA reads TGTGCCAGCAGTTTATCGAGGGGGCAAGGGGTGAACACTGAAGCTTTCTTT. It codes for CASSLSRGQGVNTEAFF.